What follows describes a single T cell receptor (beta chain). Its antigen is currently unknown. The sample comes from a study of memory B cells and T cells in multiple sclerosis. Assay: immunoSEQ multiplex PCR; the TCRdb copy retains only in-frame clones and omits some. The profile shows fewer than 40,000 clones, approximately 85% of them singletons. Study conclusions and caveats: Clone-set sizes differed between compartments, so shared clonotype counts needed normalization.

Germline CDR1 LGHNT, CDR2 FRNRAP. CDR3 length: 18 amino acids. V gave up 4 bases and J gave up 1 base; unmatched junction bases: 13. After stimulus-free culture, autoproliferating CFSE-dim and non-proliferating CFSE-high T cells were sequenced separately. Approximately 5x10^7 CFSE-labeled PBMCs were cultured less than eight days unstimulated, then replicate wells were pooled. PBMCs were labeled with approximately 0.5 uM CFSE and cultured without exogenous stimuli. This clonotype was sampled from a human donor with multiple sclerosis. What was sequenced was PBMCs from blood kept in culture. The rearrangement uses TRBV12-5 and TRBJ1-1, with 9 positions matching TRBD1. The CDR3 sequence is CASGSPGQGHDGNTEAFF. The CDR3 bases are TGTGCTAGTGGTTCTCCGGGACAGGGCCATGACGGGAACACTGAAGCTTTCTTT.